A single sample is the source of the 7 T cell receptor beta chains below, sequenced in a study of blood T cell repertoires in COVID-19. Here immunoSEQ multiplex PCR was the method, and the copy in TCRdb shows in-frame clones only, minus some. Among over 250,000 clones, approximately 89% were seen once, and the ten largest hold approximately 2%. The source material was PBMCs or T cells enriched from blood (not recorded which). All receptors derive from a woman aged 60-70 years who had recovered from COVID-19.

The genes are TRBV2 and TRBJ2-3, with TRBD1 matching over 9 bases. CDR3 size: 17 residues. Trimming cost V 3 bases and J 5 bases; bases outside gene matches: 12. Germline V gene lookup returns CDR1 SNHLY and CDR2 FYNNEI. CDR3 sequence (DNA): TGTGCCAGCAGTGATGATGGTCGGGACAGGGTCGGAGATACGCAGTATTTT. This translates into CASSDDGRDRVGDTQYF.

About this clone itself: Other nucleotide sequences from this sample produce the same CDR3. The CDR3 nucleotides read TGCGCCAGCAGCTTGGACTCTTACAATGAGCAGTTCTTC. Translation: CASSLDSYNEQFF. The genes are TRBV5-1 and TRBJ2-1; D unresolved. Germline CDR1 is SGHRS and CDR2 is YFSETQ. The CDR3 consists of 13 residues. V was clipped by 0 bases and J by 4 bases, with 5 bases between them.

V is TRBV20-1 and J is TRBJ1-1; no reliable D call. This CDR3 spans 11 amino acids. V was trimmed by 5 bases and J by 11 bases, leaving 15 bases between them. Germline V CDR1 and CDR2: DFQATT, SNEGSKA (reference sequence). CDR3 nucleotide sequence: TGCAGTGCTGAAGCGAGACCCGGGGCTTTCTTT. Protein sequence: CSAEARPGAFF.

The genes are TRBV5-4 and TRBJ1-4, with a weak D call TRBD1 (6 bases). The length of the CDR3 is 13 residues. Germline V gives CDR1 SGHNT, CDR2 YYREEE (reference sequence). V was pared by 2 bases and J by 5 bases, with 7 bases between. DNA of the CDR3: TGTGCCAGCAGCTTAACAGGGAATGAAAAACTGTTTTTT. It translates to CASSLTGNEKLFF.

This chain links TRBV14 with TRBJ2-7, with TRBD2 matching over 9 bases. Per germline, CDR1 SGHDN and CDR2 FVKESK. The CDR3 is made up of 16 amino acids. The junction had 12 bases not matched to a gene; V was cut back by 4 bases and J by 5 bases. Here the CDR3 reads CASSPLRSSGNNEQYF. In DNA, the CDR3 is TGTGCCAGCAGCCCACTTAGGTCTAGCGGGAACAACGAGCAGTACTTC.

The CDR3 region is CATSDTRQGSYNEQFF. Here the CDR3 DNA reads TGTGCCACCAGTGATACGCGACAGGGAAGTTACAATGAGCAGTTCTTC. The chain employs TRBV24-1 and TRBJ2-1; the match to TRBD1 covers 7 bases. Unmatched junction bases numbered 8, after V lost 3 bases and J lost 4 bases. CDR3 length equals 16 residues. In germline, CDR1 is KGHDR, CDR2 SFDVKD.

This chain uses TRBV7-3 with TRBJ1-4; D uncertain. CDR3 length equals 16 residues. CDR1 and CDR2 (germline): SGHTA, FQGTGA. The germline V and J ends were trimmed by 1 base and 5 bases, with 14 bases remaining between them. Written as DNA, the CDR3 is TGTGCCAGCAGCTTAAATGGCCGGGGTGCCAATGAAAAACTGTTTTTT. As protein: CASSLNGRGANEKLFF. Complete variable domain (other parts from reference TRBV7-3 and TRBJ1-4): GAGVSQTPSNKVTEKGKYVELRCDPISGHTALYWYRQSLGQGPEFLIYFQGTGAADDSGLPNDRFFAVRPEGSVSTLKIQRTERGDSAVYLCASSLNGRGANEKLFFGSGTQLSVL.